Below are 2 T cell receptor beta chains sequenced from a single sample in a study of OX40 agonist ivuxolimab in advanced cancers. Library method: the immunoSEQ multiplex PCR assay. TCRdb re-hosts the immuneACCESS table, in-frame sequences only. Its copies lack some clones; in the studies checked, an unresolved V gene accounts for under half of them, and the cause for the rest is not known. This sample lists approximately 76,000 clones; 75% to 85% were detected once. Approximately 0.61% of the sample lies in the top ten. Sequencing was performed on CD4+ or CD8+ T cells sorted from blood, taken in a trial of the OX40 agonist ivuxolimab. The source is an adult with an advanced solid tumor such as melanoma, head and neck, liver or kidney cancer.

This clone has just a few counts. V is TRBV18 and J is TRBJ2-1, with TRBD2 matching 13 bases. V trimming: 5 bases; J trimming: 10 bases; junction bases outside the gene matches: 8. This CDR3 contains 15 residues. Germline V CDR1 and CDR2: KGHSH, LQKENI. CDR3 sequence reads: CASSSGLAGVREQFF. The CDR3 DNA reads as TGTGCCAGCTCATCTGGACTAGCGGGGGTAAGGGAGCAGTTCTTC.

This clone was picked up a small number of times. The J gene is TRBJ2-5, the V gene TRBV7-9; the D is unclear. Germline V gives CDR1 SEHNR, CDR2 FQNEAQ (reference sequence). The CDR3 is 14 amino acids. V lost 2 bases and J lost 2, with 9 bases in between. The CDR3 protein is CASSLTGTQETQYF. CDR3 DNA sequence: TGTGCCAGCAGCTTAACCGGCACTCAAGAGACCCAGTACTTC.